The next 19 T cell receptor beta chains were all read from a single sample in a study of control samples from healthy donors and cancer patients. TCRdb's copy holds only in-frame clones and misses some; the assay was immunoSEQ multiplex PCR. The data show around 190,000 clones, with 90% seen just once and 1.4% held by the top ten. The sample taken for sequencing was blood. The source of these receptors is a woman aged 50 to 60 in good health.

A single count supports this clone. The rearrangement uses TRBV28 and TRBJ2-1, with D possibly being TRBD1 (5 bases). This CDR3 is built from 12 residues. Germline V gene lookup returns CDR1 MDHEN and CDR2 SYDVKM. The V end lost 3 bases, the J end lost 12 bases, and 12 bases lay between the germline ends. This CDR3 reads CASSFYGQRQFF. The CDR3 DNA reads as TGTGCCAGCAGTTTTTATGGACAAAGGCAGTTCTTC.

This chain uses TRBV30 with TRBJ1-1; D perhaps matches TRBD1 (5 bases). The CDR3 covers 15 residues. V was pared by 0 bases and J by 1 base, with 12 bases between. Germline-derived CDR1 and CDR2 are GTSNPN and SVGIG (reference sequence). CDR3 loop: CAWSVGAGPNTEAFF. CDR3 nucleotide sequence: TGTGCCTGGAGTGTCGGGGCAGGGCCGAACACTGAAGCTTTCTTT.

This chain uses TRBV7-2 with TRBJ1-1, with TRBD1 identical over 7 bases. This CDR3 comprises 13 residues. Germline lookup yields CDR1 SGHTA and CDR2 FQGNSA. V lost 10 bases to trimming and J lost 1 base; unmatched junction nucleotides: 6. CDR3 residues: CATRGGRNTEAFF. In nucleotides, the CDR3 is TGTGCCACCAGGGGGGGCCGGAACACTGAAGCTTTCTTT.

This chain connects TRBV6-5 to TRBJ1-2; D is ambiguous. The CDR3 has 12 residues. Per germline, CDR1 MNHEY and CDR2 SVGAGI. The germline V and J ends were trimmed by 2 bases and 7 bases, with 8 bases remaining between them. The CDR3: CASSYGQAGYTF. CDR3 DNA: TGTGCCAGCAGTTACGGGCAGGCTGGCTACACCTTC.

Here the CDR3 reads CAWKRRPSNSPLHF. CDR3 nucleotide sequence: TGTGCCTGGAAGCGCAGACCTTCCAATTCACCCCTCCACTTT. The chain joins TRBV30 to TRBJ1-6; unclear D gene. Trimming left V 4 bases short and J 7 bases short, with 14 bases between. Germline V gene lookup returns CDR1 GTSNPN and CDR2 SVGIG (reference sequence). The CDR3 consists of 14 residues.

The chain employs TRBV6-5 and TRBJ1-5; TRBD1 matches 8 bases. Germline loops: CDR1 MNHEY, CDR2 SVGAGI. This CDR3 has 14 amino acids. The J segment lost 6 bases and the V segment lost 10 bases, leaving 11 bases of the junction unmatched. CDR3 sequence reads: CATSLDRGGQPQHF. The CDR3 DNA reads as TGTGCCACCTCTCTCGACAGGGGAGGTCAGCCCCAGCATTTT.

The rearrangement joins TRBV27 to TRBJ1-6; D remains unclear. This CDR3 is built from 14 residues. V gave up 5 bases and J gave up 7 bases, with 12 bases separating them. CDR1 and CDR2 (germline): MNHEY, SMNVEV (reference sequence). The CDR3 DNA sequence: TGTGCCAGCAGTACGGCGACGGAGAATTCACCCCTCCACTTT. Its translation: CASSTATENSPLHF.

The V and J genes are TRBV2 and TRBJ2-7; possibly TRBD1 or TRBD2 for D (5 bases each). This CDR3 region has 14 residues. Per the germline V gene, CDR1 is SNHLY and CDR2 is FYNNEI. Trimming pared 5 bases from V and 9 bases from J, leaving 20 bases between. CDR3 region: CASSPLEGHGGQYF. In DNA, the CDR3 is TGTGCCAGCAGTCCCTTAGAGGGGCATGGCGGGCAGTACTTC.

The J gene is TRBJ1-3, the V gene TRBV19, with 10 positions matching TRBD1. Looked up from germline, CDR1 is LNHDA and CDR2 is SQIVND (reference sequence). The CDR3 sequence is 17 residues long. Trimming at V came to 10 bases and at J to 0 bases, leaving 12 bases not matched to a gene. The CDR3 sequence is CATEDRGSFNSGNTIYF. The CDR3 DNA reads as TGTGCCACCGAGGACAGGGGGTCCTTTAACTCTGGAAACACCATATATTTT.

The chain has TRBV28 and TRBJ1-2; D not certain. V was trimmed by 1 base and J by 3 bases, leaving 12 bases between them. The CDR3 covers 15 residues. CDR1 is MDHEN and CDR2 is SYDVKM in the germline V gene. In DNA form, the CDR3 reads TGTGCCAGCAGTTTATACCCTGGACCCTACTATGGCTACACCTTC. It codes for CASSLYPGPYYGYTF.

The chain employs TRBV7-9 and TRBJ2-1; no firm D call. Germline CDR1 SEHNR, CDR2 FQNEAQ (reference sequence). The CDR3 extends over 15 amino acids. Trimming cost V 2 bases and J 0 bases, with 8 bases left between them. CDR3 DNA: TGTGCCAGCAGCTTATCGAGGATCTCCTACAATGAGCAGTTCTTC. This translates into CASSLSRISYNEQFF.

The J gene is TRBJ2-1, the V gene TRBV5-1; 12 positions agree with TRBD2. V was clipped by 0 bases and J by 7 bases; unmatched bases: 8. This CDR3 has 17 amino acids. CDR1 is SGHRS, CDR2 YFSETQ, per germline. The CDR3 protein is CASSLVPSGGAINEQFF. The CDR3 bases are TGCGCCAGCAGCTTGGTACCTAGCGGGGGGGCCATAAATGAGCAGTTCTTC.

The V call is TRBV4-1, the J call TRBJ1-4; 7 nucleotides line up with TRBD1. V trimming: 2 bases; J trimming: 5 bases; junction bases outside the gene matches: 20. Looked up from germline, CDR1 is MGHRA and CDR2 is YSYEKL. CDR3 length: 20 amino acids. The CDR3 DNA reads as TGCGCCAGCAGCCAACAGATATCTTCAGGGGGAACAGTTAGAAATGAAAAACTGTTTTTT. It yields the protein CASSQQISSGGTVRNEKLFF.

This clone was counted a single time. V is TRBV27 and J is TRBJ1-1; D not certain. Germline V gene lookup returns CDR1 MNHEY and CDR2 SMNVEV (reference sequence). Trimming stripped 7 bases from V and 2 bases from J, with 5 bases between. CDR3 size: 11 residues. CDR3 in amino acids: CASKDNTEAFF. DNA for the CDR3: TGTGCCAGCAAGGATAACACTGAAGCTTTCTTT.

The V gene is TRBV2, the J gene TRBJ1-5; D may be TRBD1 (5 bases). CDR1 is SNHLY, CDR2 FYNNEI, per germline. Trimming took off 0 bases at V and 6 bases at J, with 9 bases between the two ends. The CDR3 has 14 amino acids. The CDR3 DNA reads TGTGCCAGCAGTGAAGCGCAGGGAAGTCAGCCCCAGCATTTT. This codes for CASSEAQGSQPQHF.

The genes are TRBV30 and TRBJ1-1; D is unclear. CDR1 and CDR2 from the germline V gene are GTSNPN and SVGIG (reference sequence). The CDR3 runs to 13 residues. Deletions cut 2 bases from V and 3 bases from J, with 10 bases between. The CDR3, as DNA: TGTGCCTGGAGTACCAAGATGGACACTGAAGCTTTCTTT. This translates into CAWSTKMDTEAFF.

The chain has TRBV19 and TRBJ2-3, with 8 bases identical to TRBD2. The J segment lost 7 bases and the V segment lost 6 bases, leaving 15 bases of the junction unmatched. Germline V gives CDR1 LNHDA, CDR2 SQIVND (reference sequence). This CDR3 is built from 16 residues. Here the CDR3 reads CASSLPGVAGGYTQYF. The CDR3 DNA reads TGTGCCAGTAGCCTTCCGGGAGTGGCGGGAGGTTATACGCAGTATTTT.

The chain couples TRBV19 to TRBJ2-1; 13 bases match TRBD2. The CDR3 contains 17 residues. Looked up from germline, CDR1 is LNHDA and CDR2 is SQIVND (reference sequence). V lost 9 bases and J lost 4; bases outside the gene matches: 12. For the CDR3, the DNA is TGTGCCAGCCATCCTGGGACTAGCGGGACCAGATACAATGAGCAGTTCTTC. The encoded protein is CASHPGTSGTRYNEQFF.

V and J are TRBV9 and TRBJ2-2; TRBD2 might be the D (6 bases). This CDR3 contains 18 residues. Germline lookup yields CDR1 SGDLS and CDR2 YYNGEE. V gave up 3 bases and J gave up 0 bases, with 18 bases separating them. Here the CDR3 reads CASSDRPSGPPNTGELFF. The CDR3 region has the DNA TGTGCCAGCAGCGATCGTCCCAGCGGGCCTCCGAACACCGGGGAGCTGTTTTTT.